This T cell receptor beta chain stems from a study of control samples from healthy donors and cancer patients. CDR1 is MNHEY and CDR2 is SVGAGI in the germline V gene. The CDR3 runs to 15 residues. J gave up 7 bases and V 2 bases, and 2 bases lay outside the gene matches. TCRdb's copy holds only in-frame clones and misses some; the assay was immunoSEQ multiplex PCR. The sample consists of about 88,000 clones, more than 85% of them appearing once. What was sequenced was blood. The clonotype comes from a man between 18 and 29 years old in good health. J is TRBJ2-2 and V is TRBV6-5, with 12 bases matching TRBD1. The CDR3 loop is CASSYGTGGGGELFF. The CDR3 nucleotides read TGTGCCAGCAGTTACGGGACAGGGGGCGGCGGGGAGCTGTTTTTT.